This T cell receptor (beta chain) was captured in a study of beta chain features in type 1 diabetes (dated by TCRdb to 2017 to 2018). The study in broad terms: Patients and healthy donors did not differ in mean age, gender distribution, total cell number or subset yield. In the study, TCRB repertoires of sorted circulating CD4+ T cell subsets from recently diagnosed type 1 diabetes patients were compared with those of matched healthy donors. A total of roughly 99,000,000 sorted cells were examined across all samples, and the number of cells per subset was strongly correlated with RNA yield. Whereas all 30 or so donors provided naive and central memory subsets, regulatory and stem cell-like memory subsets were isolated from just 8 patients and roughly eight healthy donors.

All of the isolated RNA was reverse transcribed with the High Capacity cDNA Reverse Transcription Kit, so expressed TCRB transcripts were sequenced. Naive, central memory and regulatory T cell samples underwent deep immunoSEQ sequencing, averaging about 3.57 million total reads per sample. Sorted cells were lysed in RLT buffer and RNA was extracted with DNase-treated RNeasy Micro or Mini kits, depending on cell number. Each cell subset was processed separately to prevent cross-contamination, with patient and healthy donor samples processed together. TCRB sequences were amplified from cDNA with the immunoSEQ multiplex PCR, producing 87-bp fragments spanning the CDR3 region. The amplicons were sequenced using the Illumina HiSeq platform. As for the original processing: PCR bias was computationally corrected using synthetic template baselines, reads within Hamming distance 2 were collapsed, and singletons that could not be merged were discarded. Reads were aligned against IMGT to assign V, D and J genes, CDR3 length and insertions or deletions at six rearrangement sites. Within each subset, clonotype counts were normalized to sorted cell number, after which true diversity and Gini coefficients were computed with the tcR R package. The overlap coefficient, calculated on TCRB nucleotide sequences, was used to measure repertoire sharing. The table was pulled from immuneACCESS by TCRdb, which kept in-frame rearrangements only. Such tables lose some clones; where checked, under half of the loss comes from unresolved V genes, and the rest has no known cause. The V and J calls and clone size come from that table; D and trimming were worked out from the DNA. This sample holds more than 120,000 clones; about 13% were observed only once. The top ten clones comprise 1.3% of the sample.

To note about this clone: Its antigen has not been determined. No quality values exist for individual bases; no much larger clone is one base distant.

Each donor gave one peripheral blood draw, averaging roughly 120 mL, which was collected into heparinised tubes. Using a panel that included CD45RO, CCR7, CD25, CD127, CD95 and CD27, naive, central memory, regulatory and stem cell-like memory CD4+ T cells were sorted on a BD FACSAria II. A purity above 95% was achieved for all sorted populations. PBMCs were isolated immediately by Lymphoprep density gradient centrifugation and stained directly without culture. To minimize batch effects, samples were stained and sorted in pairs, one healthy donor with one patient per experiment. General findings and caveats noted by the study authors: Because cDNA was sequenced instead of genomic DNA, activated cells with high expression could be over-represented, although the groups did not differ in activation or CD3 levels. At VDJ recombination sites, type 1 diabetes patients had fewer insertions and more deleted nucleotides, which implies abnormalities in thymic rearrangement. A moderate but significant shortening of TCRB CDR3 length was observed in type 1 diabetes patients in all four CD4+ subsets. Shorter templates might have been favored by PCR, but patient and control samples were amplified and corrected together, so both groups would have been affected equally by any skew. Naive, central memory and regulatory TCRB repertoires appeared more similar among patients than among healthy donors. Because the HLA sub-analyses included only small numbers of individuals, any influence of HLA type on TCRB rearrangement was left unresolved.

Sequenced material: central memory CD4+ T cells from blood. The sequence came from a man younger than 30 with type 1 diabetes.

In nucleotide form, the sequence is TGTGCCAGCAGCGGCGACAGACCGATGAACACTGAAGCTTTCTTT. Translated, it reads CASSGDRPMNTEAFF. This sequence uses TRBV13 and TRBJ1-1; a weak D assignment points to TRBD1 (5 bases agree). V drops 5 bases and J drops 0 bases, leaving 13 bases in between. The CDR3 runs 15 residues from the cysteine to the phenylalanine. Just the 45-base CDR3 DNA is kept, in frame starting at base 1. CDR1 PRHDT and CDR2 FYEKMQ are derived from the germline V gene (reference sequence).